This T cell receptor beta chain was captured in a study of cytomegalovirus exposure and HLA in healthy donors. Broader study findings: In vitro work confirmed that a few CMV-associated chains recognize CMV antigens. In a later analysis, V- and J-gene trimming of beta chains associated with a DCLRE1C missense variant, replicated independently. It was reported in a later analysis that an Asian-associated ancestry cluster showed fewer N-insertions than the roughly 710-donor mean. Cytomegalovirus-associated status was assigned to about 160 TCR beta chains.

Germline CDR1 GTSNPN, CDR2 SVGIG (reference sequence). This CDR3 comprises 12 residues. The ends were cut back, 4 bases at V and 6 bases at J, with 12 bases in the middle. As concerns this clone: Its specificity is unknown.

A multiplex PCR was run with 60 Vbeta primers and 13 Jbeta primers. Produced via immunoSEQ multiplex PCR; TCRdb's table is partial and in-frame only. The sample consists of some 180,000 clones, roughly 10% of them appearing once. Input material: PBMCs. The chain links TRBV30 to TRBJ1-1; no clear D gene. The source is a woman in her thirties in good health and CMV-seropositive. The chain's CDR3 is CAWIPLAPEAFF. CDR3 in DNA: TGTGCCTGGATACCCCTCGCGCCTGAAGCTTTCTTT. The variable domain in full, completed from reference TRBV30 and TRBJ1-1, reads SQTIHQWPATLVQPVGSPLSLECTVEGTSNPNLYWYRQAAGRGLQLLFYSVGIGQISSEVPQNLSASRPQDRQFILSSKKLLLSDSGFYLCAWIPLAPEAFFGQGTRLTVV.